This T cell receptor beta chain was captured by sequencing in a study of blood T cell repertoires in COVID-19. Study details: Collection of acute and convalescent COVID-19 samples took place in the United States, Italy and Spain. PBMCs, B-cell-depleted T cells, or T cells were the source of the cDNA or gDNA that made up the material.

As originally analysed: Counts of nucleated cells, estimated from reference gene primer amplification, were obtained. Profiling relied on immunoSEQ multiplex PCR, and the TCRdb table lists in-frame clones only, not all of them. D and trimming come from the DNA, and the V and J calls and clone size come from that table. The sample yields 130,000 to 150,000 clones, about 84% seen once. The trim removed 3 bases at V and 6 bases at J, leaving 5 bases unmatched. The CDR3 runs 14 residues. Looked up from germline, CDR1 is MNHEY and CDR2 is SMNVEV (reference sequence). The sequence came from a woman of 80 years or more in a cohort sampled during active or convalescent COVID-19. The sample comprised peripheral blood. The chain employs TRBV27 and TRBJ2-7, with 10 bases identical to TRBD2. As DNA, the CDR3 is TGTGCCAGCAGTTTCTCTAGCGGGGGCAGCGAGCAGTACTTC. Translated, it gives CASSFSSGGSEQYF.